This T cell receptor (beta chain) derives from a study of fetal regulatory T cell absence and autoimmunity. Across the whole study: The IPEX patients lacked clinical diabetes but had exocrine pancreas autoimmunity.

The CDR3 consists of 14 residues. Germline V gene data show CDR1 as SNHLY and CDR2 as FYNNEI. The V gene end was trimmed by 4 bases and the J gene end by 7 bases; junction bases not matched to a gene: 8. Study-wide results and limits: Antigen-driven pancreatic autoimmunity before birth in IPEX was inferred from oligoclonal enrichment. Compared with cord blood, pancreas showed oligoclonal TCR enrichment, some clones over 90-fold.

Points on this clone: Its target is not known.

The repertoire was sequenced with immunoSEQ multiplex PCR; TCRdb's copy has only in-frame clones and lacks some. Here the sample spans approximately 94,000 clones, around 72% being singletons. The rearrangement uses TRBV2 and TRBJ2-5; 8 bases are a match to TRBD1. This TCR came from a male donor with IPEX syndrome. Sequencing used pancreas tissue. The CDR3 reads CASSAGGEGPTQYF. The CDR3 DNA reads as TGTGCCAGCAGTGCAGGGGGCGAGGGTCCGACCCAGTACTTC. Complete variable domain (other parts from reference TRBV2 and TRBJ2-5): EPEVTQTPSHQVTQMGQEVILRCVPISNHLYFYWYRQILGQKVEFLVSFYNNEISEKSEIFDDQFSVERPDGSNFTLKIRSTKLEDSAMYFCASSAGGEGPTQYFGPGTRLLVL.